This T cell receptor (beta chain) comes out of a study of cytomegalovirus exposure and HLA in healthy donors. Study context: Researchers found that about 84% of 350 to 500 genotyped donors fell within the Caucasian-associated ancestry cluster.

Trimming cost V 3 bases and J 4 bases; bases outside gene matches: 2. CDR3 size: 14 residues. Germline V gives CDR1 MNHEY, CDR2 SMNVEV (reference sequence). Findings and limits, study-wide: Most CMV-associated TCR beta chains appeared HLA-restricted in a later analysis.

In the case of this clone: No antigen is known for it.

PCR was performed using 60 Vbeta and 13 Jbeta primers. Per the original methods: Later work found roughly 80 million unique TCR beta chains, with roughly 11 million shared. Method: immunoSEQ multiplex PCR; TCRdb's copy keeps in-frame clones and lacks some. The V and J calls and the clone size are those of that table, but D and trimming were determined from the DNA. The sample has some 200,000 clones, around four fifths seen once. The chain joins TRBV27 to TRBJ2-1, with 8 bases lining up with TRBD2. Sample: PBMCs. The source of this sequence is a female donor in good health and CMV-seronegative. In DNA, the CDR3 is TGTGCCAGCAGTTTCCTAGCGGGTTACAATGAGCAGTTCTTC. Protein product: CASSFLAGYNEQFF.